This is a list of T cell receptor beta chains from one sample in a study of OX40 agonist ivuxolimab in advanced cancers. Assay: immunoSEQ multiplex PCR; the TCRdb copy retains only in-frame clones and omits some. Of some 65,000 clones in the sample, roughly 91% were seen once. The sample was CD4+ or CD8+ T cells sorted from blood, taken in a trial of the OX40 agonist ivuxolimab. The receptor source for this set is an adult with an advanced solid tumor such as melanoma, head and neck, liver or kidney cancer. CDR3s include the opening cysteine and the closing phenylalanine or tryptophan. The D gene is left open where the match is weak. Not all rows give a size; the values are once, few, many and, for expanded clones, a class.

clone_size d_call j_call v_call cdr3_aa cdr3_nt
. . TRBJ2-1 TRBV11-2 CASSRVSYNEQFF TGTGCCAGCAGTCGGGTCTCCTACAATGAGCAGTTCTTC
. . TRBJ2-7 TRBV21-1 CASSKANEGPSYEQYF TGTGCCAGCAGCAAAGCGAACGAGGGACCCTCCTACGAGCAGTACTTC
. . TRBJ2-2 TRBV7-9 CATIPGALDTGELFF TGTGCCACCATTCCGGGGGCTTTGGACACCGGGGAGCTGTTTTTT
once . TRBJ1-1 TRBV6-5 CASTKMGNTEAFF TGTGCCAGCACCAAGATGGGGAACACTGAAGCTTTCTTT
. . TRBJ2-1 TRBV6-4 CASSKTRLSNEQFF TGTGCCAGCAGCAAAACTAGATTGAGCAATGAGCAGTTCTTC
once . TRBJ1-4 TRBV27 CASRPALGANEKLFF TGTGCCAGCAGACCTGCCCTGGGAGCTAATGAAAAACTGTTTTTT
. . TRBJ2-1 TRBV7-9 CASSFPGYNEQFF TGTGCCAGCAGCTTCCCCGGGTACAATGAGCAGTTCTTC
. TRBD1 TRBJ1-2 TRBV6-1 CASSEGLGQGANGYTF TGTGCCAGCAGTGAAGGGTTGGGGCAGGGGGCGAATGGCTACACCTTC
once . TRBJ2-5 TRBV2 CASSFGRQQETQYF TGTGCCAGCAGTTTCGGCCGCCAACAAGAGACCCAGTACTTC
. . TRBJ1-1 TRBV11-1 CASEGQLNTEAFF TGTGCCAGTGAGGGTCAACTGAACACTGAAGCTTTCTTT
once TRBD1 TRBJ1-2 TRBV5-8 CASSLRTGGNYGYTF TGTGCCAGCAGCTTGCGAACAGGGGGGAACTATGGCTACACCTTC
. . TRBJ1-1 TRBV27 CASSLRDMNTEAFF TGTGCCAGCAGTCTCCGGGACATGAACACTGAAGCTTTCTTT
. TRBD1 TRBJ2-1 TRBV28 CASSLFIQGRPNEQFF TGTGCCAGCAGTTTATTCATACAGGGGCGGCCCAATGAGCAGTTCTTC
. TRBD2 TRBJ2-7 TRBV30 CAWSVGRVGEQYF TGTGCCTGGAGTGTAGGGAGGGTGGGCGAGCAGTACTTC
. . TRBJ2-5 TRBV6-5 CASSYSIAETQYF TGTGCCAGCAGTTACTCGATCGCAGAGACCCAGTACTTC
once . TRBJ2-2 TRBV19 CASSIVGGRWELFF TGTGCCAGTAGTATAGTAGGGGGACGTTGGGAGCTGTTTTTT
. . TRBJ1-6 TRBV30 CAWSVGRGSPLHF TGTGCCTGGAGTGTAGGGAGGGGATCACCCCTCCACTTT
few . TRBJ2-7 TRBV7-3 CASSSYGGGPYEQYF TGTGCCAGCAGCTCCTATGGGGGGGGCCCCTACGAGCAGTACTTC
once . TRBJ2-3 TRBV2 CASSESRGLKTDTQYF TGTGCCAGCAGTGAATCAAGGGGCCTCAAAACAGATACGCAGTATTTT
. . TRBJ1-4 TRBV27 CASSLSTSMVHRGKTVF TGTGCCAGCAGTTTATCGACTTCGATGGTCCACCGAGGGAAAACTGTTTTT
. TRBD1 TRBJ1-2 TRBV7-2 CASRPTGTGIGYTF TGTGCCAGCAGACCAACCGGGACAGGGATCGGCTACACCTTC
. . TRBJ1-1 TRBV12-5 CASGPGPYEAFF TGTGCTAGTGGCCCCGGACCGTACGAAGCTTTCTTT
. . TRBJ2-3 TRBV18 CASSPVSGGSDTQYF TGTGCCAGCTCACCCGTATCGGGGGGCTCAGATACGCAGTATTTT
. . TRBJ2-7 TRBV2 CASSVQGFNEQYF TGTGCCAGCAGTGTACAGGGTTTCAACGAGCAGTACTTC
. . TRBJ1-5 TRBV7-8 CASSLGRVRGGKQPQHF TGTGCCAGCAGCTTAGGACGGGTCAGGGGAGGCAAGCAGCCCCAGCATTTT
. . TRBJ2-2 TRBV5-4 CASSLGTATGELFF TGTGCCAGCAGCTTGGGAACTGCCACCGGGGAGCTGTTTTTT
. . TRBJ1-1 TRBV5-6 CASSRVSDTEAFF TGTGCCAGCAGCCGGGTCAGCGACACTGAAGCTTTCTTT
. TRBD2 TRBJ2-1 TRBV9 CASSVGGLAGGPYSYNEQFF TGTGCCAGCAGCGTAGGAGGACTAGCGGGGGGACCATACTCCTACAATGAGCAGTTCTTC
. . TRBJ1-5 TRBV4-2 CASSPTGNQPQHF TGTGCCAGCAGCCCTACAGGGAACCAGCCCCAGCATTTT
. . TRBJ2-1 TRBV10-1 CASSERIMGARGSYNEQFF TGCGCCAGCAGTGAGAGGATAATGGGAGCGAGAGGCTCCTACAATGAGCAGTTCTTC
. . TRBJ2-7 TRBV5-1 CASSLADPSRDEQYF TGCGCCAGCAGCTTGGCGGACCCCTCGAGGGACGAGCAGTACTTC
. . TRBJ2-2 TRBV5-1 CASSLLGASTGELFF TGCGCCAGCAGTTTACTGGGGGCGAGCACCGGGGAGCTGTTTTTT
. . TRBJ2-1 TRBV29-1 CSVARGPADNEQFF TGCAGCGTTGCCAGGGGCCCGGCCGACAATGAGCAGTTCTTC
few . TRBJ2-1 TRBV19 CASSIADSSYNEQFF TGTGCCAGTAGTATAGCGGATTCCTCCTACAATGAGCAGTTCTTC
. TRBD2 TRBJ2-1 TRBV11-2 CASSALMTSGGYNEQFF TGTGCCAGCAGCGCCTTGATGACTAGCGGGGGGTACAATGAGCAGTTCTTC
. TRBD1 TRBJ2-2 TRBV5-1 CASSTDRGRTGELFF TGCGCCAGCAGCACAGACAGGGGGCGAACCGGGGAGCTGTTTTTT
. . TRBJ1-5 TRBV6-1 CASSLGRNQPQHF TGTGCCAGCAGTTTGGGGCGGAATCAGCCCCAGCATTTT
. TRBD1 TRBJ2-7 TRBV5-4 CASSLAFGQGAKQYF TGTGCCAGCAGCTTGGCCTTCGGACAGGGGGCAAAGCAGTACTTC
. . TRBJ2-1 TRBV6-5 CASSYSSGAQFF TGTGCCAGCAGTTACTCGTCGGGGGCACAGTTCTTC
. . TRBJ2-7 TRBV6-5 CASSRDQLVEQYF TGTGCCAGCAGCCGGGACCAGCTCGTCGAGCAGTACTTC
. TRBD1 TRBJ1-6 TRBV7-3 CAGSAGQASPLHF TGTGCCGGCAGTGCGGGACAGGCATCACCCCTCCACTTT
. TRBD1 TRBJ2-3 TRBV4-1 CASSQVGQATDTQYF TGCGCCAGCAGCCAAGTTGGACAGGCCACAGATACGCAGTATTTT
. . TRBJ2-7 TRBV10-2 CASRNYEQYF TGCGCCAGCAGGAACTACGAGCAGTACTTC
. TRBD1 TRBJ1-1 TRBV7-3 CASSPHEGASSAFF TGTGCCAGCAGCCCCCACGAGGGGGCATCGTCAGCTTTCTTT
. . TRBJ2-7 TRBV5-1 CASSLGTAWEQYF TGCGCCAGCAGCTTGGGGACAGCCTGGGAGCAGTACTTC
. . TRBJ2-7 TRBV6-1 CASSESRTASYEQYF TGTGCCAGCAGTGAATCGCGGACCGCCTCCTACGAGCAGTACTTC
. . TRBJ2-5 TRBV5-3 CARSLGGVAEKETQYF TGTGCCAGAAGCTTGGGGGGTGTGGCGGAGAAAGAGACCCAGTACTTC
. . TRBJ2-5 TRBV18 CASSPYLADQETQYF TGTGCCAGCTCACCGTACCTCGCAGACCAAGAGACCCAGTACTTC
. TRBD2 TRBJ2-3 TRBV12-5 CASGRSGGAGEDTQYF TGTGCTAGTGGTCGAAGCGGGGGGGCTGGGGAAGATACGCAGTATTTT
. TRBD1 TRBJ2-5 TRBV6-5 CASSRQGTETQYF TGTGCCAGCAGCCGACAGGGGACGGAGACCCAGTACTTC
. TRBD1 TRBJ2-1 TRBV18 CASSLQGQAYNEQFF TGTGCCAGCTCACTCCAAGGACAGGCCTACAATGAGCAGTTCTTC
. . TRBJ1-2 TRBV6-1 CASSDRGGIVYGYTF TGTGCCAGCAGTGACCGCGGGGGGATCGTCTATGGCTACACCTTC
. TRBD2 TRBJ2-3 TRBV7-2 CASSSRLAVADTQYF TGTGCCAGCAGCTCCAGACTAGCGGTTGCAGATACGCAGTATTTT